A selection of T cell receptor beta chains follows, all from one sample in a study of PD-1 blockade in classical Hodgkin lymphoma. Method: immunoSEQ multiplex PCR; TCRdb's copy keeps in-frame clones and lacks some. The data show roughly 47,000 clones, with around three quarters seen just once and approximately 20% held by the top ten. Sequences were derived from peripheral blood mononuclear cells (PBMCs), sampled before the second cycle of nivolumab. The receptor source for this set is a human donor with classical Hodgkin lymphoma. CDR3s include the opening cysteine and the closing phenylalanine or tryptophan. The D gene is left open where the match is weak. Some rows mark clone size as missing; the rest say once, few, many or name a class of expanded clone.

d_gene: TRBD1
j_gene: TRBJ2-5
v_gene: TRBV7-8
len: 16
abundance: .
CDR3nt: TGTGCCAGCAGCCCCGGGACAGGGGGCGGAGGGGAGACCCAGTACTTC
CDR3aa: CASSPGTGGGGETQYF

d_gene: .
j_gene: TRBJ2-3
v_gene: TRBV27
len: 14
abundance: .
CDR3nt: TGTGCCAGCAGTTTAAGCCCCGGCACAGATACGCAGTATTTT
CDR3aa: CASSLSPGTDTQYF

d_gene: .
j_gene: TRBJ1-6
v_gene: TRBV2
len: 13
abundance: .
CDR3nt: TGTGCCAAACAGGAAGGCTATAATTCACCCCTCCACTTT
CDR3aa: CAKQEGYNSPLHF

d_gene: .
j_gene: TRBJ1-2
v_gene: TRBV7-9
len: 13
abundance: .
CDR3nt: TGTGCCAGCAGCTCAGGGAATCGCTATGGCTACACCTTC
CDR3aa: CASSSGNRYGYTF

d_gene: .
j_gene: TRBJ2-7
v_gene: TRBV11-3
len: 14
abundance: once
CDR3nt: TGTGCCAGCAGCTTATGTGTGGGCCTGCTCGAGCAGTACTTC
CDR3aa: CASSLCVGLLEQYF

d_gene: .
j_gene: TRBJ1-5
v_gene: TRBV27
len: 18
abundance: .
CDR3nt: TGTGCCAGCAGCACGCTACAGGGTTTCGAGAGAAGCAATCAGCCCCAGCATTTT
CDR3aa: CASSTLQGFERSNQPQHF

d_gene: TRBD2
j_gene: TRBJ2-1
v_gene: TRBV7-3
len: 15
abundance: .
CDR3nt: TGTGCCAGCAGCTCCGGGACTAGCGGCGTTGGGGGGCAGTTCTTC
CDR3aa: CASSSGTSGVGGQFF

d_gene: .
j_gene: TRBJ2-1
v_gene: TRBV5-8
len: 14
abundance: once
CDR3nt: TGTGCCAGCCTCCTACTAGAGGTCTACAATGAGCAGTTCTTC
CDR3aa: CASLLLEVYNEQFF

d_gene: .
j_gene: TRBJ1-2
v_gene: TRBV4-2
len: 18
abundance: .
CDR3nt: TGTGCCAGCACCCATCTGGGGGCCGGGACGGGAAGTAGCTATGGCTACACCTTC
CDR3aa: CASTHLGAGTGSSYGYTF

d_gene: TRBD1
j_gene: TRBJ2-2
v_gene: TRBV19
len: 14
abundance: .
CDR3nt: TGTGCCAGTAGTCTGCTACAGGGGTCCGGGGAGCTGTTTTTT
CDR3aa: CASSLLQGSGELFF

d_gene: TRBD1
j_gene: TRBJ2-1
v_gene: TRBV7-9
len: 14
abundance: .
CDR3nt: TGTGCCAGCAGCCCTAGGGACAGAGGGGGTGAGCAGTTCTTC
CDR3aa: CASSPRDRGGEQFF

d_gene: .
j_gene: TRBJ2-7
v_gene: TRBV5-5
len: 14
abundance: .
CDR3nt: TGTGCCAGCAGCTGGCCGGGGGTGGTGTACGAGCAGTACTTC
CDR3aa: CASSWPGVVYEQYF

d_gene: .
j_gene: TRBJ2-4
v_gene: TRBV6-5
len: 16
abundance: .
CDR3nt: TGTGCCAGCAGTTACTTAAATGTGGCGGGGTACCACATTCAGTACTTC
CDR3aa: CASSYLNVAGYHIQYF

d_gene: .
j_gene: TRBJ1-6
v_gene: TRBV30
len: 12
abundance: .
CDR3nt: TGTGCCTGGAGTGTGGATAATTCACCCCTCCACTTT
CDR3aa: CAWSVDNSPLHF

d_gene: .
j_gene: TRBJ1-2
v_gene: TRBV6-5
len: 15
abundance: .
CDR3nt: TGTGCCAGCAGACGACCCGCCACAGGGAACTATGGCTACACCTTC
CDR3aa: CASRRPATGNYGYTF

d_gene: TRBD1
j_gene: TRBJ1-1
v_gene: TRBV5-1
len: 18
abundance: .
CDR3nt: TGCGCCAGCAGCTCCTTTGGAATTACAGGGGCCATGAACACTGAAGCTTTCTTT
CDR3aa: CASSSFGITGAMNTEAFF

d_gene: .
j_gene: TRBJ2-5
v_gene: TRBV9
len: 14
abundance: .
CDR3nt: TGTGCCAGCAGCGACTCGGGACGGGAAGAGACCCAGTACTTC
CDR3aa: CASSDSGREETQYF

d_gene: .
j_gene: TRBJ2-7
v_gene: TRBV20-1
len: 11
abundance: .
CDR3nt: TGCAGTGCTTCGCTTACCTACGAGCAGTACTTC
CDR3aa: CSASLTYEQYF

d_gene: .
j_gene: TRBJ1-2
v_gene: TRBV5-4
len: 13
abundance: few
CDR3nt: TGTGCCAGCAGCTTGAAAGGGATCTATGGCTACACCTTC
CDR3aa: CASSLKGIYGYTF

d_gene: TRBD2
j_gene: TRBJ2-1
v_gene: TRBV4-3
len: 18
abundance: .
CDR3nt: TGCGCCAGCAGCCTAGGACTAGCGGGGGCCCCTCCCTACAATGAGCAGTTCTTC
CDR3aa: CASSLGLAGAPPYNEQFF

d_gene: .
j_gene: TRBJ1-2
v_gene: TRBV7-9
len: 13
abundance: medium-sized
CDR3nt: TGTGCCAGCAGCTTCGGCAGTAACTATGGCTACACCTTC
CDR3aa: CASSFGSNYGYTF

d_gene: .
j_gene: TRBJ1-5
v_gene: TRBV19
len: 15
abundance: .
CDR3nt: TGTGCCAGTAGTATAGTCGAGGGGACGAGTCAGCCCCAGCATTTT
CDR3aa: CASSIVEGTSQPQHF

d_gene: .
j_gene: TRBJ2-1
v_gene: TRBV12-5
len: 16
abundance: .
CDR3nt: TGTGCTAGTGGTTTGGTACCCACCAGCGGGTACAATGAGCAGTTCTTC
CDR3aa: CASGLVPTSGYNEQFF

d_gene: .
j_gene: TRBJ2-3
v_gene: TRBV9
len: 12
abundance: .
CDR3nt: TGTGCCAGCAGCCGTAGCACAGATACGCAGTATTTT
CDR3aa: CASSRSTDTQYF

d_gene: TRBD2
j_gene: TRBJ2-5
v_gene: TRBV19
len: 17
abundance: .
CDR3nt: TGTGCCAGTAGTATGGGGCTAGCGGGGGTGATCCAAGAGACCCAGTACTTC
CDR3aa: CASSMGLAGVIQETQYF

d_gene: TRBD1
j_gene: TRBJ1-2
v_gene: TRBV7-9
len: 15
abundance: .
CDR3nt: TGTGCCAGCAGCTTTTCGCAGGGGGCAGTCGGTGGCTACACCTTC
CDR3aa: CASSFSQGAVGGYTF

d_gene: .
j_gene: TRBJ1-5
v_gene: TRBV6-1
len: 13
abundance: .
CDR3nt: TGTGCCAGCGCCACGACAGGCAATCAGCCCCAGCATTTT
CDR3aa: CASATTGNQPQHF

d_gene: .
j_gene: TRBJ2-4
v_gene: TRBV29-1
len: 14
abundance: .
CDR3nt: TGCAGCGTTGAAAGGGGGGGGGCCAAAAACATTCAGTACTTC
CDR3aa: CSVERGGAKNIQYF

d_gene: TRBD1
j_gene: TRBJ1-1
v_gene: TRBV7-2
len: 14
abundance: .
CDR3nt: TGTGCCAGCAGCTTAGCCTTACAGGGGGCGGAAGCTTTCTTT
CDR3aa: CASSLALQGAEAFF

d_gene: .
j_gene: TRBJ2-1
v_gene: TRBV7-8
len: 12
abundance: .
CDR3nt: TGTGCCAGCAGCCAATTACAGAATGAGCAGTTCTTC
CDR3aa: CASSQLQNEQFF

d_gene: TRBD2
j_gene: TRBJ2-2
v_gene: TRBV10-1
len: 17
abundance: .
CDR3nt: TGCGCCAGCAGTGAACTAGCGGGAGGGCCCGGCACCGGGGAGCTGTTTTTT
CDR3aa: CASSELAGGPGTGELFF

d_gene: .
j_gene: TRBJ2-7
v_gene: TRBV5-1
len: 14
abundance: .
CDR3nt: TGCGCCAGCAGCTCTGGGGGAATATCGGGGGAGCAGTACTTC
CDR3aa: CASSSGGISGEQYF

d_gene: TRBD2
j_gene: TRBJ2-5
v_gene: TRBV5-8
len: 14
abundance: few
CDR3nt: TGTGCCAGCAGCCCATGGGGGGGTCAAGAGACCCAGTACTTC
CDR3aa: CASSPWGGQETQYF

d_gene: .
j_gene: TRBJ1-5
v_gene: TRBV9
len: 13
abundance: .
CDR3nt: TGTGCCAGCAGCGCCGGACGCGATCAGCCCCAGCATTTT
CDR3aa: CASSAGRDQPQHF

d_gene: .
j_gene: TRBJ1-5
v_gene: TRBV28
len: 13
abundance: .
CDR3nt: TGTGCCAGCAGTTTATCCGGACGGGGGCCCCAGCATTTT
CDR3aa: CASSLSGRGPQHF

d_gene: .
j_gene: TRBJ1-1
v_gene: TRBV11-1
len: 14
abundance: .
CDR3nt: TGTGCCAGCAGCTTGCTGGCGGTCCGGGGGGAAGCTTTCTTT
CDR3aa: CASSLLAVRGEAFF

d_gene: .
j_gene: TRBJ2-7
v_gene: TRBV5-1
len: 14
abundance: .
CDR3nt: TGCGCCAGCAGCCGGGACGGAAGCTCCTACGAGCAGTACTTC
CDR3aa: CASSRDGSSYEQYF

d_gene: .
j_gene: TRBJ2-3
v_gene: TRBV13
len: 15
abundance: once
CDR3nt: TGTGCCAGCGGGTATCTTAGTGGAAGCACAGATACGCAGTATTTT
CDR3aa: CASGYLSGSTDTQYF

d_gene: .
j_gene: TRBJ1-1
v_gene: TRBV5-1
len: 16
abundance: .
CDR3nt: TGCGCCAGCAGCTCACTAAGCGAGGGCTCGAACACTGAAGCTTTCTTT
CDR3aa: CASSSLSEGSNTEAFF

d_gene: TRBD2
j_gene: TRBJ2-7
v_gene: TRBV5-4
len: 16
abundance: .
CDR3nt: TGTGCCAGCAGCTTGTACGGCGGGGGGGCACCTAGGGAGCAGTACTTC
CDR3aa: CASSLYGGGAPREQYF

d_gene: .
j_gene: TRBJ2-3
v_gene: TRBV11-3
len: 14
abundance: .
CDR3nt: TGTGCCAGCAGCCCGGTAGTGGGCGGAGATACGCAGTATTTT
CDR3aa: CASSPVVGGDTQYF

d_gene: TRBD2
j_gene: TRBJ2-1
v_gene: TRBV27
len: 16
abundance: few
CDR3nt: TGTGCCAGCAGCCAGTATAGCGGGAGGGCCAGCAATGAGCAGTTCTTC
CDR3aa: CASSQYSGRASNEQFF

d_gene: .
j_gene: TRBJ2-5
v_gene: TRBV5-1
len: 18
abundance: .
CDR3nt: TGCGCCAGCAGCTGGTACCAACCTCGGACGGGGGTGGAAGAGACCCAGTACTTC
CDR3aa: CASSWYQPRTGVEETQYF

d_gene: .
j_gene: TRBJ2-7
v_gene: TRBV5-1
len: 14
abundance: few
CDR3nt: TGCGCCAGCAGCTTGGGGGTCGATCCTGGCGAGCAGTACTTC
CDR3aa: CASSLGVDPGEQYF

d_gene: .
j_gene: TRBJ1-4
v_gene: TRBV15
len: 15
abundance: .
CDR3nt: TGTGCCACCAGCAGCAGTCGTCAGTGGCGTGAAAAACTGTTTTTT
CDR3aa: CATSSSRQWREKLFF

d_gene: TRBD1
j_gene: TRBJ1-1
v_gene: TRBV7-2
len: 14
abundance: once
CDR3nt: TGTGCCAGTCCCCCCGGGACAGTGAACACTGAAGCTTTCTTT
CDR3aa: CASPPGTVNTEAFF

d_gene: TRBD2
j_gene: TRBJ2-7
v_gene: TRBV5-4
len: 16
abundance: .
CDR3nt: TGCGCCAGCAGCCCCCTGGAAGCGGGACCACCCTACGAGCAGTACTTC
CDR3aa: CASSPLEAGPPYEQYF

d_gene: .
j_gene: TRBJ1-6
v_gene: TRBV5-1
len: 13
abundance: few
CDR3nt: TGCGCCAGCAGGCGCGACGGGAATTCACCCCTCCACTTT
CDR3aa: CASRRDGNSPLHF

d_gene: .
j_gene: TRBJ1-4
v_gene: TRBV7-9
len: 14
abundance: few
CDR3nt: TGTGCCAGCAGCCCGCACCAGGGTCAGGAAAAACTGTTTTTT
CDR3aa: CASSPHQGQEKLFF

d_gene: TRBD1
j_gene: TRBJ1-1
v_gene: TRBV19
len: 16
abundance: few
CDR3nt: TGTGCCAGCCATCCATCCCAGGGACAGTACAACACTGAAGCTTTCTTT
CDR3aa: CASHPSQGQYNTEAFF

d_gene: .
j_gene: TRBJ2-3
v_gene: TRBV7-6
len: 16
abundance: few
CDR3nt: TGTGCCAGCAGCTTTGTTAGCGGAACTAGCACAGATACGCAGTATTTT
CDR3aa: CASSFVSGTSTDTQYF

d_gene: .
j_gene: TRBJ2-1
v_gene: TRBV10-3
len: 12
abundance: .
CDR3nt: TGTGCCCTGACAGGTTTGGGGAATGAGCAGTTCTTC
CDR3aa: CALTGLGNEQFF